One and the same sample provided the 5 T cell receptor beta chains below, sequenced in a study of circulating and synovial CD4+ cells in juvenile arthritis. Only in-frame clones appear in the TCRdb table, and some are missing; sequencing was by immunoSEQ multiplex PCR. The sample contains 30,000 to 40,000 clones, roughly 96% of which appear only once. The sample taken for sequencing was CD4+ T cells from blood. These receptors were collected from a human donor with juvenile idiopathic arthritis.

The gene calls are TRBV25-1 and TRBJ2-5; TRBD1 matches 10 bases. Germline CDR1 reads MGHDK; CDR2 reads SYGVNS. The CDR3 has 15 amino acids. The V gene end was trimmed by 6 bases and the J gene end by 4 bases; junction bases not matched to a gene: 8. The CDR3 DNA reads as TGTGCCAGCAGCCCGGGACAGGGGCCGGGAGAGACCCAGTACTTC. This codes for CASSPGQGPGETQYF.

The chain employs TRBV15 and TRBJ2-1; 8 nucleotides align to TRBD2. Germline V gives CDR1 LNHNV, CDR2 YYDKDF (reference sequence). Trimming removed 5 bases from V and 6 bases from J; junction bases left unmatched: 9. The length of the CDR3 is 15 residues. The CDR3 here is CATSVTLAGSNEQFF. Written as DNA, the CDR3 is TGTGCCACCAGCGTTACCCTAGCGGGCTCCAATGAGCAGTTCTTC.

The genes are TRBV11-3 and TRBJ2-2; perhaps TRBD1 as D (5 bases). Per the germline V gene, CDR1 is SGHNT and CDR2 is YENEEA. V was cut by 7 bases and J by 0 bases, with 9 bases left in between. The CDR3 contains 14 residues. CDR3: CASKGQANTGELFF. The CDR3 DNA reads TGTGCCAGCAAGGGGCAAGCGAACACCGGGGAGCTGTTTTTT.

The chain carries TRBV9 and TRBJ2-5; tentative D call: TRBD1 (5 bases). V was clipped by 6 bases and J by 4 bases, with 16 bases between them. Germline CDR1 reads SGDLS; CDR2 reads YYNGEE. The CDR3 is made up of 14 amino acids. As DNA, the CDR3 is TGTGCCAGCACTTTTGGGGCCGTAGGAGAGACCCAGTACTTC. Translation gives CASTFGAVGETQYF.

V is TRBV6-5 and J is TRBJ1-2, with TRBD1 as a possible D gene (5 bases). The V end was cut by 6 bases, the J end by 1 base, with 9 bases between. The CDR3 sequence is 13 residues long. Germline CDR1 is MNHEY and CDR2 is SVGAGI. The CDR3 protein is CASSRRVNYGYTF. The CDR3 region has the DNA TGTGCCAGCAGCCGCAGGGTTAACTATGGCTACACCTTC.